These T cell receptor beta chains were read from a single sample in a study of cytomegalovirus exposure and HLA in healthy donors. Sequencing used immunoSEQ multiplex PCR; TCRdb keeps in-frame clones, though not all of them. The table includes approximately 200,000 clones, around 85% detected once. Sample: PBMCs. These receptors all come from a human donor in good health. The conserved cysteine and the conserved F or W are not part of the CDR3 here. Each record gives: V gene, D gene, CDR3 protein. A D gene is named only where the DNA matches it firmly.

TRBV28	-	ASSDSLTLSYEQY
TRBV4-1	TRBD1	ASSQGDRDLGTQY
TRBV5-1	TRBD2	ASSLGSGSMYEQY
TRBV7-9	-	ASSLDSYEQF
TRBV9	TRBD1	ASSVGDSSYEQY
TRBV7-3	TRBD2	ASSSDGTSGSWEQY
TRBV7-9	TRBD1	ASSLTGGFNEKLF
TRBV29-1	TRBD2	SVEARASGRMDTQY
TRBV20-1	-	SAPRYNEQF
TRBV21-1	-	ASSKRRGELF